A single sample gave rise to the 4 T cell receptor beta chains below, sequenced in a study of blood T cells in healthy people across ages. Combining a sample-barcoded 5' primer with a J-beta primer mix, a second PCR ran for roughly 6 to 12 cycles. In TCRdb, the 5' RACE reads were re-called with MiXCR into one record per CDR3 protein. The profile shows approximately 580,000 distinct CDR3 sequences, 20% to 30% of them singletons. The same data also went into a second study, on T cells of mothers and their children.

Material for sequencing was blood. Source of these receptors: a boy aged 5-17 years in good health.

The chain has TRBV11-2 and TRBJ1-2; D unresolved. The ends were cut back, 0 bases at V and 6 bases at J, with 23 bases in the middle. Looked up from germline, CDR1 is SGHAT and CDR2 is FQNNGV. The CDR3 sequence is 18 residues long. This CDR3 reads CASSLDLTARSGRHGYTF. In nucleotides, the CDR3 is TGTGCCAGCAGCTTAGATCTAACGGCCCGGTCCGGGAGACATGGCTACACCTTC.

This clonotype was observed a few times. This chain joins TRBV4-1 and TRBJ1-4; the D gene is possibly TRBD1 (5 bases). The germline gives CDR1 MGHRA, CDR2 YSYEKL. Trimming removed 4 bases from V and 8 bases from J, with 20 bases in between. The CDR3 contains 16 residues. CDR3 amino acids: CASSPPNGAWGEKLFF. The CDR3 nucleotides are TGCGCCAGCAGCCCCCCCAACGGGGCCTGGGGGGAAAAACTGTTTTTT.

The chain is built from TRBV5-1 and TRBJ2-1; TRBD1 aligns across 9 bases. The CDR3 runs 16 residues. V lost 2 bases, J lost 4 bases, and 7 bases stayed unmatched. Germline CDR1 SGHRS, CDR2 YFSETQ. CDR3 loop: CASSFPTGGGYNEQFF. The CDR3 DNA reads as TGCGCCAGCAGCTTCCCTACAGGGGGCGGTTACAATGAGCAGTTCTTC.

The V and J genes are TRBV6-1 and TRBJ1-6, with D possibly TRBD1 on 5 matching bases. The V end lost 4 bases, the J end lost 11 bases, and 30 bases lay between the germline ends. This CDR3 region has 19 residues. CDR1 is MNHNS, CDR2 SASEGT, per germline. CDR3 nucleotides: TGTGCCAGCAGTGTTTACCCCCCGGATGGGGCAGGGACCGCGACACCCCTCCACTTT. Translating it yields CASSVYPPDGAGTATPLHF.